The 4 T cell receptor beta chains in this list originate from one sample, sequenced in a study of blood T cell repertoires in COVID-19. The method was immunoSEQ multiplex PCR; TCRdb's version includes in-frame clones alone and lacks a portion of them. In the table there are around 71,000 clones, more than 60% of which are singletons. Sequencing was done on a sample of peripheral blood. The receptors derive from a woman older than 75 with active or convalescent COVID-19.

This clone has more than one count but fewer than ten. The chain links TRBV27 to TRBJ1-2; D is possibly TRBD1 (5 bases). CDR1 MNHEY and CDR2 SMNVEV come from the germline V gene (reference sequence). V was pared by 1 base and J by 4 bases, with 10 bases between. This CDR3 is 14 amino acids long. In DNA form, the CDR3 reads TGTGCCAGCAGTTTATTCGCAGGGCGCTATGGCTACACCTTC. It encodes CASSLFAGRYGYTF.

The chain couples TRBV30 to TRBJ2-2, with TRBD1 matching over 9 bases. Per the germline V gene, CDR1 is GTSNPN and CDR2 is SVGIG (reference sequence). The length of the CDR3 is 14 residues. The V and J ends lost 4 bases and 7 bases, in that order; junction bases with no gene match: 7. CDR3 DNA sequence: TGTGCCTGGAAACAGGGGGCGCGGATCGGGGAGCTGTTTTTT. As protein: CAWKQGARIGELFF.

This clone has a handful of counts. The chain is built from TRBV7-2 and TRBJ1-1; D is perhaps TRBD1 (6 bases). Deletions cut 3 bases from V and 1 base from J, with 12 bases between. The CDR3 runs to 15 residues. Germline lookup yields CDR1 SGHTA and CDR2 FQGNSA. CDR3 DNA: TGTGCCAGCAGCTTTTCGGGGGGGCCGAACACTGAAGCTTTCTTT. Translated, it gives CASSFSGGPNTEAFF.

The chain joins TRBV4-3 to TRBJ1-6; no clear D gene. The CDR3 has 17 residues. Germline V gives CDR1 LGHNA, CDR2 YSLEER. V lost 0 bases and J lost 0, with 9 bases in between. The CDR3 here is CASSQDHSYSYNSPLHF. Written as DNA, the CDR3 is TGCGCCAGCAGCCAAGATCATTCCTACTCCTATAATTCACCCCTCCACTTT.